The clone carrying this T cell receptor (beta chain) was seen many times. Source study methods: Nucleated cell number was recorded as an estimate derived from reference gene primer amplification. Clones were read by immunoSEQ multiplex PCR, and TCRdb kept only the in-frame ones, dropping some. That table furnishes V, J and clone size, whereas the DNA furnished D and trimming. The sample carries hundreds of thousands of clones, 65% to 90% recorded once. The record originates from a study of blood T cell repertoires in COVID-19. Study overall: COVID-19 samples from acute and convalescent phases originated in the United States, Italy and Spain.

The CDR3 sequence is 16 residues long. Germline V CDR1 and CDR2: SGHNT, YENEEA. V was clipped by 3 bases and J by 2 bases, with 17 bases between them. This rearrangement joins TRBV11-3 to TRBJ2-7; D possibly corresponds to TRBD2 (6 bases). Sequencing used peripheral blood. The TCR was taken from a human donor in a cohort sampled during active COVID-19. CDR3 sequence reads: CASSLSRPRRAYEQYF. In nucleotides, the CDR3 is TGTGCCAGCAGCTTGTCACGGCCCAGGAGGGCCTACGAGCAGTACTTC.